These 8 T cell receptor beta chains originate from one sample sequenced in a study of Ad26.COV2.S vaccination and SARS-CoV-2 variants. TCRdb's table, derived via immunoSEQ multiplex PCR, lists solely in-frame clones and lacks some. The sample consists of 250,000 to 300,000 clones, about 87% of them appearing once. Treatment noted: over 15 received Ad26.COV2.S at low or high dose, single or two shots; about 5 received placebo; per-sample allocation not given. Following the first vaccine or placebo injection, samples were taken on day 63. The sample consisted of peripheral blood, taken in a trial of Ad26.COV2.S vaccine versus placebo. The source is a person between 18 and 59 years old who received the Ad26.COV2.S COVID-19 vaccine or a placebo.

V and J are TRBV6-5 and TRBJ2-1; 9 bases map to TRBD2. CDR3 length: 15 amino acids. The junction had 11 bases not matched to a gene; V was cut back by 8 bases and J by 6 bases. Looked up from germline, CDR1 is MNHEY and CDR2 is SVGAGI. CDR3: CASHHLAGMGNEQFF. The CDR3 nucleotides read TGTGCCAGCCACCACCTAGCGGGGATGGGCAATGAGCAGTTCTTC.

The chain combines TRBV19 with TRBJ1-5, with D perhaps TRBD1 (6 bases). The CDR3 has 16 residues. From germline, CDR1 is LNHDA and CDR2 SQIVND (reference sequence). V lost 5 bases to trimming and J lost 3 bases, with 17 bases between them. CDR3 sequence (DNA): TGTGCCAGTAGTTCTCGAGCAGGGGCGGTCAATCAGCCCCAGCATTTT. It translates to CASSSRAGAVNQPQHF.

This clone showed up just once. V is TRBV5-6 and J is TRBJ2-7, with TRBD1 matching 8 bases. Germline V gene sequence: CDR1 SGHDT, CDR2 YYEEEE. J gave up 2 bases and V 5 bases, and 9 bases lay outside the gene matches. This CDR3 region has 15 residues. CDR3 in amino acids: CASSVRWDRPYEQYF. Here the CDR3 DNA reads TGTGCCAGCAGTGTTCGTTGGGACAGGCCCTACGAGCAGTACTTC.

The gene calls are TRBV5-5 and TRBJ2-1; TRBD2 is a possible D gene (6 bases). The CDR3 covers 15 residues. The germline V and J ends were trimmed by 0 bases and 2 bases, with 9 bases remaining between them. Looked up from germline, CDR1 is SGHKS and CDR2 is YYEKEE (reference sequence). CDR3 residues: CASSLDAGTYNEQFF. The CDR3 DNA is TGTGCCAGCAGCTTGGATGCGGGAACCTACAATGAGCAGTTCTTC.

J is TRBJ2-5 and V is TRBV7-2, with a tentative D call TRBD2 (6 bases). V was cut by 2 bases and J by 2 bases, with 9 bases left in between. CDR1 is SGHTA, CDR2 FQGNSA, per germline. The CDR3 has 14 amino acids. The CDR3 nucleotides read TGTGCCAGCAGCTTACGTGCGGGGCAAGAGACCCAGTACTTC. Its translation: CASSLRAGQETQYF.

The chain joins TRBV3-1 (or the pseudogene TRBV3-2) to TRBJ2-7, with TRBD2 as a possible D gene (5 bases). Trimming stripped 3 bases from V and 0 bases from J, with 9 bases between. The CDR3 has 14 residues. In germline, CDR1 is LGHDT, CDR2 YNNKEL (reference sequence). As DNA, the CDR3 is TGTGCCAGCAGCCAGACCGGGGTCTCCTACGAGCAGTACTTC. This encodes CASSQTGVSYEQYF.

The J gene is TRBJ2-3, the V gene TRBV5-6; the match to TRBD2 covers 10 bases. Germline V gene data show CDR1 as SGHDT and CDR2 as YYEEEE. J was trimmed by 0 bases and V by 1 base; bases with no gene match: 5. This CDR3 region has 17 residues. Here the CDR3 reads CASSLYGLAASTDTQYF. CDR3 nucleotide sequence: TGTGCCAGCAGCTTGTACGGACTAGCGGCTAGCACAGATACGCAGTATTTT. Together with reference TRBV5-6 and TRBJ2-3, the CDR3 gives the full variable domain: DAGVTQSPTHLIKTRGQQVTLRCSPKSGHDTVSWYQQALGQGPQFIFQYYEEEERQRGNFPDRFSGHQFPNYSSELNVNALLLGDSALYLCASSLYGLAASTDTQYFGPGTRLTVL.

The chain couples TRBV5-1 to TRBJ2-7; D uncertain. Trimming shortened V by 0 bases and J by 7 bases, and 14 bases separated the two germline ends. The CDR3 contains 14 residues. Per the germline V gene, CDR1 is SGHRS and CDR2 is YFSETQ. The CDR3 sequence is CASSLVVGVWEQYF. CDR3 coding DNA: TGCGCCAGCAGCTTGGTGGTAGGAGTTTGGGAGCAGTACTTC. The whole variable domain, filled in from reference TRBV5-1 and TRBJ2-7, reads KAGVTQTPRYLIKTRGQQVTLSCSPISGHRSVSWYQQTPGQGLQFLFEYFSETQRNKGNFPGRFSGRQFSNSRSEMNVSTLELGDSALYLCASSLVVGVWEQYFGPGTRLTVT.